The table lists the clone carrying this TCR beta chain with a few counts. Its target is not known. This CDR3 is 19 amino acids long. CDR1 SNHLY and CDR2 FYNNEI come from the germline V gene. V lost 7 bases and J lost 0; bases outside the gene matches: 14. This entry comes from a study of cytomegalovirus exposure and HLA in healthy donors. Looking at the study overall: The same platform used for the 666 first-cohort repertoires was also used for the 95 to 150 validation repertoires, as a later analysis reported. The study's findings and limits: Cytomegalovirus-associated status was assigned to about 170 TCR beta chains.

Only in-frame clones appear in the TCRdb table, and some are missing; sequencing was by immunoSEQ multiplex PCR. Of more than 70,000 clones in the sample, roughly 93% were seen once. Input material: PBMCs. This sequence originates from a woman aged 18-29 years in good health and CMV-seronegative. V and J are TRBV2 and TRBJ1-6; 8 nucleotides align to TRBD1. This chain's CDR3 is CASTTGQARLSSYNSPLHF. CDR3 nucleotides: TGTGCCAGCACCACGGGACAGGCAAGGTTAAGCTCCTATAATTCACCCCTCCACTTT.